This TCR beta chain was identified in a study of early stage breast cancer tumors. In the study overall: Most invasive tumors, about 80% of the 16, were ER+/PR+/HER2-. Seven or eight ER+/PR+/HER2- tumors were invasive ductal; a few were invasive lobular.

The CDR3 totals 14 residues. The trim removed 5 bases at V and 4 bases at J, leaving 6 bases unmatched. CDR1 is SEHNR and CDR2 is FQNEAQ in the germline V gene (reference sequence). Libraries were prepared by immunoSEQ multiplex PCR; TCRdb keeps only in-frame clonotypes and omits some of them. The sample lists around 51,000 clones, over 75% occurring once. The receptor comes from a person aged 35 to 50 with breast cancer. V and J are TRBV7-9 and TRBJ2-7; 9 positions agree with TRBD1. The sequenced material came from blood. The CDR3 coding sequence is TGTGCCAGCAGCCAAACAGGGGGCAGGTACGAGCAGTACTTC. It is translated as CASSQTGGRYEQYF.